Reported below is one TCR beta chain. UMIs and a universal primer site were added when TCR cDNA was made by 5'RACE template switching. TCRdb independently ran MiXCR on the 5' RACE reads; one entry per CDR3 protein. The sample includes approximately 510,000 distinct CDR3 sequences, just over 20% of them seen just once. The sample comes from a study of T cells after yellow fever vaccination. Germline CDR1 reads SGHDN; CDR2 reads FVKESK. This CDR3 is 14 amino acids long. Deletions cut 4 bases from V and 6 bases from J, with 13 bases between. The chain combines TRBV14 with TRBJ2-1; D is uncertain. Sequencing used PBMCs, obtained around 3 weeks after the first yellow fever vaccination. The receptor's source is a man aged 18 to 35 who received the YFV17D yellow fever vaccine. The CDR3 sequence is CASSRLLSSNEQFF. The DNA for the CDR3 is TGTGCCAGCAGCCGCCTACTAAGCTCCAATGAGCAGTTCTTC.